Sequencing of this T cell receptor beta chain was carried out in a study of CD8+CD57+ T cells in acquired aplastic anemia. Study-wide results and caveats: In common between the patients and the controls were twenty-nine CD8+ CDR3 sequences.

Patients included in sequencing had previously demonstrated CD8+CD57+ cell expansion by flow cytometry. Per the germline V gene, CDR1 is DFQATT and CDR2 is SNEGSKA (reference sequence). The CDR3 totals 14 residues. About this clonotype itself: The antigen remains unidentified. A junction end diverges from the germline sequence, so it may reflect a read error.

Researchers used genomic DNA as the template to profile TCR beta VDJ and CDR3. TCRdb passed the reads through MiXCR, listing each CDR3 protein once. The table includes about 160,000 distinct CDR3 sequences, around 48% detected once. This clonotype was obtained from a human donor with aplastic anemia. The V gene is TRBV20-1, the J gene TRBJ2-6, with 10 bases lining up with TRBD1. Sample: sorted CD4+, CD8+, or CD8+CD57+ T cells (not recorded which) from PBMCs. For the CDR3, the DNA is TGCAGTGCTGGGATCGGGACAGGGGCCTACGTCCTGACTTTC. It yields the protein CSAGIGTGAYVLTF.